The entry below describes one TCR beta chain. Its antigen is still unknown. No per-base quality is available; no much larger clone lies one base away. The junction shows trimming of 6 bases on V and 2 bases on J, plus 12 bases between the germline ends. Via the germline V gene (reference sequence), CDR1 is LNHDA and CDR2 SQIVND. The CDR3 has 14 amino acids, counting the end cysteine and phenylalanine. CDR3 DNA only is kept here, 42 bases in frame from base 1. The sample comes from a study of control samples from healthy donors and cancer patients (dated by TCRdb to about 2020). Receptor amplification or capture employed the immunoSEQ multiplex PCR assay. TCRdb's version of the immuneACCESS table is confined to in-frame rearrangements and falls short of the full clone set. An unresolved V gene accounts for under half of the shortfall where checked; the remainder is of unknown origin. The sample table shows tens of thousands of clones, and nearly 90% are seen once. The ten largest account for around 6% of the sample.

This chain joins TRBV19 to TRBJ2-3, with TRBD1 perhaps the D gene, on 6 matching bases. The sample consisted of blood. The sequence was obtained from a woman in her 50s in good health. The CDR3 is CASSSQGSTDTQYF. The sequenced DNA is TGTGCCAGTAGCTCTCAGGGGTCCACAGATACGCAGTATTTT. When the CDR3 is completed using the reference TRBV19 and TRBJ2-3 genes on either side, the full variable domain is DGGITQSPKYLFRKEGQNVTLSCEQNLNHDAMYWYRQDPGQGLRLIYYSQIVNDFQKGDIAEGYSVSREKKESFPLTVTSAQKNPTAFYLCASSSQGSTDTQYFGPGTRLTVL.